This T cell receptor (beta chain) was identified during a study of blood T cell repertoires in COVID-19. The data were produced by immunoSEQ multiplex PCR, yet TCRdb's version contains in-frame clones alone and is incomplete. The data show roughly 250,000 clones, 70% to 90% seen once. From germline, CDR1 is MNHEY and CDR2 SMNVEV (reference sequence). V dropped 5 bases and J dropped 7 bases, with 20 bases sitting between them. This CDR3 spans 16 amino acids. The chain uses TRBV27 and TRBJ2-2; tentatively, D is TRBD1 (6 bases). The sample taken for sequencing was PBMCs or T cells enriched from blood (not recorded which). The receptor comes from a young woman who had recovered from COVID-19. CDR3 sequence reads: CASSGTGTTLSGELFF. The DNA for the CDR3 is TGTGCCAGCAGTGGCACCGGGACAACTCTTAGCGGGGAGCTGTTTTTT.